Following are 6 T cell receptor beta chains from one sample sequenced in a study of T-cell memory formation after mild COVID-19. TCRdb independently ran MiXCR on the 5' RACE reads; one entry per CDR3 protein. The data contain 250,000 to 400,000 distinct CDR3 sequences, roughly an eighth of them singletons. Sequenced input: PBMCs or a T cell subset sorted from them (not recorded which). The receptors were sampled from a man aged 18 to 29 who had mild COVID-19 (a few samples of this study predate the infection). Cell type and time point are not known.

This clonotype was seen many times. The chain couples TRBV29-1 to TRBJ2-4; TRBD2 is a possible D gene (7 bases). The CDR3 has 14 amino acids. CDR1 and CDR2 from the germline V gene are SQVTM and ANQGSEA. The V end was cut by 1 base, the J end by 6 bases, with 13 bases between. The CDR3 loop reads CSVEAQGRANIQYF. The DNA for the CDR3 is TGCAGCGTTGAAGCCCAGGGGAGGGCAAACATTCAGTACTTC.

The chain couples TRBV7-2 to TRBJ2-7; 8 nucleotides align to TRBD2. The CDR3 is made up of 15 amino acids. The V gene's germline CDR1 is SGHTA and CDR2 FQGNSA. Unmatched junction bases numbered 7, after V lost 1 base and J lost 5 bases. The CDR3 nucleotides are TGTGCCAGCAGCTTAGTTGGCGGGGGGAAGAACGAGCAGTACGTC. Translation gives CASSLVGGGKNEQYV.

This clonotype has at least ten counts. This chain uses TRBV7-2 with TRBJ2-3, with 10 bases lining up with TRBD2. J was trimmed by 2 bases and V by 7 bases; bases with no gene match: 3. The CDR3 covers 14 residues. Germline CDR1 SGHTA, CDR2 FQGNSA. CDR3: CASTGLAVTDTQYF. For the CDR3, the DNA is TGTGCCAGCACAGGACTAGCGGTCACAGATACGCAGTATTTT.

This clonotype occurred a few times. The J gene is TRBJ1-5, the V gene TRBV5-6, with D unresolved. V dropped 4 bases and J dropped 6 bases, with 14 bases sitting between them. The CDR3 spans 14 residues. Germline lookup yields CDR1 SGHDT and CDR2 YYEEEE. This CDR3 is CASSLWVFPQPQHF. CDR3 coding DNA: TGTGCCAGCAGCCTGTGGGTTTTCCCTCAGCCCCAGCATTTT.

The rearrangement links TRBV4-3 to TRBJ1-6; D not resolved. There are 15 residues in the CDR3. V dropped 1 base and J dropped 7 bases, with 11 bases sitting between them. Germline-derived CDR1 and CDR2 are LGHNA and YSLEER. Here the CDR3 DNA reads TGCGCCAGCAGCCAAGTCTCGGTCGCCAATTCACCCCTCCACTTT. As protein: CASSQVSVANSPLHF.

The gene calls are TRBV5-1 and TRBJ2-1, with D possibly TRBD2 on 5 matching bases. There are 14 residues in the CDR3. Germline assignment: CDR1 SGHRS and CDR2 YFSETQ. V gave up 0 bases and J gave up 4 bases, with 8 bases separating them. In DNA, the CDR3 is TGCGCCAGCAGCTTGGGTAGCGCGTACAATGAGCAGTTCTTC. It translates to CASSLGSAYNEQFF. The entire variable domain, with the rest obtained from reference TRBV5-1 and TRBJ2-1, is as follows: KAGVTQTPRYLIKTRGQQVTLSCSPISGHRSVSWYQQTPGQGLQFLFEYFSETQRNKGNFPGRFSGRQFSNSRSEMNVSTLELGDSALYLCASSLGSAYNEQFFGPGTRLTVL.